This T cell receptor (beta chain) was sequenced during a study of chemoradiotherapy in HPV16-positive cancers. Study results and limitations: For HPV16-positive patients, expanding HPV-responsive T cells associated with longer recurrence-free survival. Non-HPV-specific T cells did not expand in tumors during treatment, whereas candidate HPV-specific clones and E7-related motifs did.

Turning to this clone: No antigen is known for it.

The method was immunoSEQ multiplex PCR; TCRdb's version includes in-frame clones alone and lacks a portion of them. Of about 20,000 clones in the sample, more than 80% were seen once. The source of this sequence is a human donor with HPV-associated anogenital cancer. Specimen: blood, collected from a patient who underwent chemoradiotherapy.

The CDR3 is CSVVPDTTNEKLFF. CDR3 sequence (DNA): TGCAGCGTTGTGCCGGATACAACTAATGAAAAACTGTTTTTT. The V gene is TRBV29-1, the J gene TRBJ1-4; no reliable D call. Trimming pared 4 bases from V and 0 bases from J, leaving 9 bases between. Germline V gene data show CDR1 as SQVTM and CDR2 as ANQGSEA. This CDR3 region has 14 residues.